This TCR beta chain was retrieved from a study of T cell responses to AZD1222 COVID-19 vaccine. Points from the study as a whole: Baseline testing showed seropositivity in only six AZD1222 recipients. Spike-wide coverage was observed for vaccine-associated CD4 TCRs, with dominant responses at 160-218 and 743-854.

Per the germline V gene, CDR1 is SNHLY and CDR2 is FYNNEI. This CDR3 is 14 amino acids long. V lost 7 bases, J lost 3 bases, and 14 bases lay in between. This clone turned up a few times. Its antigen is not identified. Repertoires were generated with immunoSEQ multiplex PCR, while TCRdb's copy carries only in-frame clones and drops some. The table shows around 96,000 clones, with over 75% occurring only once. The V gene is TRBV2, the J gene TRBJ2-3; D is possibly TRBD2 (5 bases). The receptor comes from an adult in good health. This specimen consisted of peripheral blood, obtained on day 0 of AZD1222 vaccination. The CDR3 here is CASNHPGSTDTQYF. CDR3 sequence (DNA): TGTGCCAGCAACCATCCGGGGTCTACAGATACGCAGTATTTT.